The following is a TCR beta chain sequence with its context. The record originates from a study of T cells after yellow fever vaccination. Study at large: Fractions of limited cellularity were prepared by means of SMART-Seq v4 Ultra Low Input.

TCRdb reanalysed the 5' RACE reads using MiXCR and keeps one entry per CDR3 protein. The table shows hundreds of thousands of distinct CDR3 sequences, with 8.1% occurring only once. The CDR3 is 14 amino acids. Germline loops: CDR1 SQVTM, CDR2 ANQGSEA. The V end was cut by 6 bases, the J end by 6 bases, with 20 bases between. This specimen consisted of PBMCs, obtained more than 35 days after the first yellow fever vaccination. The chain has TRBV29-1 and TRBJ2-5, with D possibly called TRBD1 or TRBD2 (5 bases each). The TCR originated in a man younger than 35 who received the YFV17D yellow fever vaccine. CDR3 region: CSVRVSGLGKTQYF. In DNA form, the CDR3 reads TGCAGCGTCCGGGTGTCGGGGCTAGGAAAGACCCAGTACTTC. The entire variable domain, with the rest obtained from reference TRBV29-1 and TRBJ2-5, is as follows: SAVISQKPSRDICQRGTSLTIQCQVDSQVTMMFWYRQQPGQSLTLIATANQGSEATYESGFVIDKFPISRPNLTFSTLTVSNMSPEDSSIYLCSVRVSGLGKTQYFGPGTRLLVL.